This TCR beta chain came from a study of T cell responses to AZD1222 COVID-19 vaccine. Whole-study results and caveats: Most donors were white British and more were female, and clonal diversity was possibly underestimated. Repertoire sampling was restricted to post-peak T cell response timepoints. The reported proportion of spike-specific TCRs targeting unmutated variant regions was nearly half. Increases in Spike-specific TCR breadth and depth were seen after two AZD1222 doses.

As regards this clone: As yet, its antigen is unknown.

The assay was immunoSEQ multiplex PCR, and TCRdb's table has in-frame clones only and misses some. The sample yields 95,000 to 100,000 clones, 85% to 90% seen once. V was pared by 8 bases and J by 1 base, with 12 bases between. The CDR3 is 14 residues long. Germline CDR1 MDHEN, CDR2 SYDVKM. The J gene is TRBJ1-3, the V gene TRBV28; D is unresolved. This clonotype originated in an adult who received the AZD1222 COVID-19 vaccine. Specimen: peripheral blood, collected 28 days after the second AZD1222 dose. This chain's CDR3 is CASLSGLSGNTIYF. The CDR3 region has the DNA TGTGCCAGCCTATCCGGGCTATCTGGAAACACCATATATTTT.